Below are 7 T cell receptor beta chains sequenced from a single sample in a study of memory CD4+ T cells and cytomegalovirus serostatus. Profiled with immunoSEQ multiplex PCR; TCRdb holds only in-frame clones, not every one. Among 40,000 to 55,000 clones listed, 83% were seen once. The sort gate was single viable CD3+CD4+CD8-CD45RO+ cells for memory CD4+ T cells. The sequenced material came from memory CD4+ T cells from blood. The receptors were gathered from an adult in good health and CMV-seropositive.

The chain couples TRBV27 to TRBJ2-7; no clear D. Germline V lookup: CDR1 MNHEY, CDR2 SMNVEV (reference sequence). The CDR3 totals 16 residues. V gave up 8 bases and J gave up 0 bases, with 20 bases separating them. The CDR3 protein is CASQSLGNAVSYEQYF. The CDR3, as DNA: TGTGCCAGCCAGTCCCTTGGGAATGCGGTCTCCTACGAGCAGTACTTC.

The CDR3 loop reads CASSPSTGGEEKLFF. The DNA of the CDR3 is TGTGCCAGCAGCCCCTCTACAGGGGGAGAAGAAAAACTGTTTTTT. This chain links TRBV2 with TRBJ1-4; 8 bases fit TRBD1. Losses at the gene ends were 6 bases for V and 8 bases for J; bases not matched to a gene: 11. The CDR3 is made up of 15 amino acids. Germline loops: CDR1 SNHLY, CDR2 FYNNEI.

The chain uses TRBV18 and TRBJ1-3, with D unclear. This CDR3 comprises 16 residues. Germline loops: CDR1 KGHSH, CDR2 LQKENI. V was trimmed by 1 base and J by 2 bases, leaving 12 bases between them. CDR3 nucleotides: TGTGCCAGCTCACCACGGGAGGCCTGGCCTGGAAACACCATATATTTT. Translation: CASSPREAWPGNTIYF.

For the CDR3, the DNA is TGCGCCAGCAGCTTGGATGGGACAGCTAGCACAGATACGCAGTATTTT. This gives the protein CASSLDGTASTDTQYF. The rearrangement joins TRBV5-1 to TRBJ2-3, with TRBD1 identical over 7 bases. V lost 0 bases to trimming and J lost 0 bases; unmatched junction nucleotides: 4. The CDR3 consists of 16 residues. Germline CDR1 is SGHRS and CDR2 is YFSETQ.

The chain carries TRBV5-5 and TRBJ2-3; 7 nucleotides line up with TRBD2. The CDR3 runs 13 residues. Trimming removed 5 bases from V and 4 bases from J; junction bases left unmatched: 4. Germline CDR1 SGHKS, CDR2 YYEKEE (reference sequence). The CDR3 DNA follows: TGTGCCAGCAGAGAGCGGGGATCAGATACGCAGTATTTT. Translation: CASRERGSDTQYF.

This rearrangement joins TRBV28 to TRBJ1-1; 7 bases fit TRBD1. Losses at the gene ends were 7 bases for V and 5 bases for J; bases not matched to a gene: 7. Germline V CDR1 and CDR2: MDHEN, SYDVKM. The CDR3 length is 13 residues. This CDR3 reads CASTRDRPTEAFF. The CDR3, as DNA: TGTGCCAGCACCCGGGACAGACCTACTGAAGCTTTCTTT.

The CDR3 loop is CSAFTEPTEAFF. CDR3 nucleotides: TGCAGCGCATTCACCGAGCCCACTGAAGCTTTCTTT. V and J are TRBV29-1 and TRBJ1-1, with no clear D. The length of the CDR3 is 12 residues. Germline values: CDR1 SQVTM, CDR2 ANQGSEA. V was shortened by 7 bases and J by 4 bases, with 13 bases between the two germline ends. Full variable domain (remainder filled in from reference TRBV29-1 and TRBJ1-1): SAVISQKPSRDICQRGTSLTIQCQVDSQVTMMFWYRQQPGQSLTLIATANQGSEATYESGFVIDKFPISRPNLTFSTLTVSNMSPEDSSIYLCSAFTEPTEAFFGQGTRLTVV.